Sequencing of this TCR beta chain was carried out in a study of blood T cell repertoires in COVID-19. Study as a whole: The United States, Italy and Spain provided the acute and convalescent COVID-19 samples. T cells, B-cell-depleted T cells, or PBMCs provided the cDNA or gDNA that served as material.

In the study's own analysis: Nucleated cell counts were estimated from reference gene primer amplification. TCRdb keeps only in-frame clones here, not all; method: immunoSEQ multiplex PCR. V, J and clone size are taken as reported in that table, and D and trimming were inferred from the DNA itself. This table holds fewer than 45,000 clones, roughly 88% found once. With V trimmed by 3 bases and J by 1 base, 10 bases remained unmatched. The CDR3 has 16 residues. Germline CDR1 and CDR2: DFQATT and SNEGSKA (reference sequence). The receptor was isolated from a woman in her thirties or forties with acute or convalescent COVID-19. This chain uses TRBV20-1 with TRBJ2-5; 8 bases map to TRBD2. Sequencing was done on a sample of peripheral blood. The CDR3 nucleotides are TGCAGTGCTAGTGAGAAGCTAGCGGGTATCCAAGAGACCCAGTACTTC. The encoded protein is CSASEKLAGIQETQYF.